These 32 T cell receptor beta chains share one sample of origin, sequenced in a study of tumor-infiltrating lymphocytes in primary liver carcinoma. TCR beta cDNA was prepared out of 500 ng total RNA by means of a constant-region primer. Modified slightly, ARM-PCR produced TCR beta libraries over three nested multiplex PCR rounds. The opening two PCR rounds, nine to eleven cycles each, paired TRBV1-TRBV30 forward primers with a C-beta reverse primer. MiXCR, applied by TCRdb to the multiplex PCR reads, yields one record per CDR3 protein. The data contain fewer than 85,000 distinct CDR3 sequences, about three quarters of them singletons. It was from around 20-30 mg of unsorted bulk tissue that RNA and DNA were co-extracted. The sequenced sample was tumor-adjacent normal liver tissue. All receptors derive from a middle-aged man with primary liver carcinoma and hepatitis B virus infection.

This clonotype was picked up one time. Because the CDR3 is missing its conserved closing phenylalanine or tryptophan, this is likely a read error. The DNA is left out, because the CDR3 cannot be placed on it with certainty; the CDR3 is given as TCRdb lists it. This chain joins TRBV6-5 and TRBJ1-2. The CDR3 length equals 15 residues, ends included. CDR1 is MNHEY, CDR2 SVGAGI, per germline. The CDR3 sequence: CASSFTQGGIYGHTL.

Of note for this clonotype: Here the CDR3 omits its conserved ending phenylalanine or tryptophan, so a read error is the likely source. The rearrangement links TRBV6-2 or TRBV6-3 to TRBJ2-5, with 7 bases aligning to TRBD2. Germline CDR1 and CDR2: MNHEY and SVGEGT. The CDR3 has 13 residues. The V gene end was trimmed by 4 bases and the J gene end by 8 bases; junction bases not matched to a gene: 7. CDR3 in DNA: TGTGCCAGCAGTTCCGAACTAGCGAACACCCAGTACTCC. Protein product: CASSSELANTQYS.

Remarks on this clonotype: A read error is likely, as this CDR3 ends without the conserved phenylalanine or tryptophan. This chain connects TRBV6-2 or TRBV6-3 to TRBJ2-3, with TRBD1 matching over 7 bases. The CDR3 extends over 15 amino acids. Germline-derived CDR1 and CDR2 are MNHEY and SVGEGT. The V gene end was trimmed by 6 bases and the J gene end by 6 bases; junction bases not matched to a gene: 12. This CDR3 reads CASSLEGQPRDTQYY. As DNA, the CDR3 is TGTGCCAGCAGCCTAGAGGGACAGCCCCGGGATACGCAGTATTAT.

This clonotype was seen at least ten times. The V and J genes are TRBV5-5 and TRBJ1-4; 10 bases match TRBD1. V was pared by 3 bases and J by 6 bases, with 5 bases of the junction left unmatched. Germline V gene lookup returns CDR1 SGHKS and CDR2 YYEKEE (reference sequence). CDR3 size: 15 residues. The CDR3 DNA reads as TGTGCCAGCAGCTCGACAGGGGGCGGTTATGAAAAACTGTTTTTT. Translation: CASSSTGGGYEKLFF.

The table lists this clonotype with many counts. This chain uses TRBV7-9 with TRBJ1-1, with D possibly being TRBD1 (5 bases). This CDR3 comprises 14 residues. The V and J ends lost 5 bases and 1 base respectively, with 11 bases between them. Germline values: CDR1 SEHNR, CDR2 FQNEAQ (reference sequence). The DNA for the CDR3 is TGTGCCAGCAGCAAAGGGACCGAGAACACTGAAGCTTTCTTT. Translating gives CASSKGTENTEAFF.

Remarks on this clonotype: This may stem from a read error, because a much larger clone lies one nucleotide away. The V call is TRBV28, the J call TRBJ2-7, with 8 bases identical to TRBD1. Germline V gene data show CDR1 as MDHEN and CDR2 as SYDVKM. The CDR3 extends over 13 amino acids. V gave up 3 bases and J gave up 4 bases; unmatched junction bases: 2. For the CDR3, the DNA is TGTGCCAGCAGTTTTGGACAGGGATACGAGCAGTACTTC. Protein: CASSFGQGYEQYF.

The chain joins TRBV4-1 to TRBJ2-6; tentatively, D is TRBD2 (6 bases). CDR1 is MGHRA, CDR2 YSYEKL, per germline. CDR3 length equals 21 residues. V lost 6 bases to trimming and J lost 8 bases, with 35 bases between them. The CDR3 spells CASRVSAGRFRVDRRTNVLTF. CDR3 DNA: TGCGCCAGCAGAGTGTCCGCGGGAAGGTTCCGAGTGGATAGGAGGACCAACGTCCTGACTTTC.

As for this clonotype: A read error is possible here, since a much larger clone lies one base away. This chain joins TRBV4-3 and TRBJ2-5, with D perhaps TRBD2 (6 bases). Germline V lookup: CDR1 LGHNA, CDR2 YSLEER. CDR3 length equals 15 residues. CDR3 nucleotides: TGCGCCAGCAGCCAAGAGGGACTGCCGTCTGAGAGCCAGTACTTC. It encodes CASSQEGLPSESQYF.

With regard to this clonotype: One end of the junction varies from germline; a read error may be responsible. The CDR3 loop reads CASSPMAAGGADMQYF. In nucleotides, the CDR3 is TGTGCCAGCAGCCCGATGGCGGCGGGAGGGGCGGATATGCAGTATTTT. The rearrangement links TRBV7-3 to TRBJ2-3, with TRBD2 matching 9 bases. Germline CDR1 is SGHTA and CDR2 is FQGTGA. CDR3 size: 16 residues.

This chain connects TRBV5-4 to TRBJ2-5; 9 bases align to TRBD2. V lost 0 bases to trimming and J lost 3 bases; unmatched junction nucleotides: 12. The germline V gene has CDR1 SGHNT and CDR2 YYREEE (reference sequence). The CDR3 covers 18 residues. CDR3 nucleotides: TGTGCCAGCAGCTTGGACTCTGGGCTAGCGGGGAGGGAAGAGACCCAGTACTTC. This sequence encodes CASSLDSGLAGREETQYF. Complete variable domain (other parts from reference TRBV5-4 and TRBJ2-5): ETGVTQSPTHLIKTRGQQVTLRCSSQSGHNTVSWYQQALGQGPQFIFQYYREEENGRGNFPPRFSGLQFPNYSSELNVNALELDDSALYLCASSLDSGLAGREETQYFGPGTRLLVL.

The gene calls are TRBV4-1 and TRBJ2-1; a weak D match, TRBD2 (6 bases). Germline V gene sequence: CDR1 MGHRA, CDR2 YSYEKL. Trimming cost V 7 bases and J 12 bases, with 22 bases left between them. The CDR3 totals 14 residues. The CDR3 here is CASTMLSSGRGQFF. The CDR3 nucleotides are TGCGCCAGCACAATGCTGTCGAGCGGGCGGGGGCAGTTCTTC.

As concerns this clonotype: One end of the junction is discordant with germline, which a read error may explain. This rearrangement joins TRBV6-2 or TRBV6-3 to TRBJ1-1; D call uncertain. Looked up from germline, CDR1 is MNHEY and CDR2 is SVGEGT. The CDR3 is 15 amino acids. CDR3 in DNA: TGTGCCAGCAGTCTCCGAACGACGATGAACACTGATGCTTTCTTT. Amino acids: CASSLRTTMNTDAFF.

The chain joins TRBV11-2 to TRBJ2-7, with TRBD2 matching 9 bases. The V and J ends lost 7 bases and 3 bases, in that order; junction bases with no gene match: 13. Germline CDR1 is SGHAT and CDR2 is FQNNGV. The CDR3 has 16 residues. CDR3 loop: CASISYWGTSNYEQYF. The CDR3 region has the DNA TGTGCCAGCATCTCGTATTGGGGGACTAGCAACTACGAGCAGTACTTC.

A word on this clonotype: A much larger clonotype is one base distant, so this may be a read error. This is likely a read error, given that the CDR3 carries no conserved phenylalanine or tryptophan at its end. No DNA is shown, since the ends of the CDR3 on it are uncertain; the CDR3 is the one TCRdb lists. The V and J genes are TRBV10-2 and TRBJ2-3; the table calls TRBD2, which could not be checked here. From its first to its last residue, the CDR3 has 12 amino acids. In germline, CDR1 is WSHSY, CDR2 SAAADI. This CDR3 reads CASSHTSGRTYL.

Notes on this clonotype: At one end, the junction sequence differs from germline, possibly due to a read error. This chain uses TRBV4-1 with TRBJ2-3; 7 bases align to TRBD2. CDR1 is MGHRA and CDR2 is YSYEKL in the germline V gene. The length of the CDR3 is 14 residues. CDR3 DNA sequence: TGCGCCAGCAGCCAAGGCTTGATGGGGACTACGCAATATTTT. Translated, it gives CASSQGLMGTTQYF.

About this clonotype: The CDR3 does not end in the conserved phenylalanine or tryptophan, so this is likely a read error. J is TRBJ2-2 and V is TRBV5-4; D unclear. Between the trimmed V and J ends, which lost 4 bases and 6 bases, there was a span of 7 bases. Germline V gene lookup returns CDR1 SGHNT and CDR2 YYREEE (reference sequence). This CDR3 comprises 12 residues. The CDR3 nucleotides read TGTGCCAGCAGCACGTGGGCCGGGGAGCTGTTTTCT. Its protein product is CASSTWAGELFS.

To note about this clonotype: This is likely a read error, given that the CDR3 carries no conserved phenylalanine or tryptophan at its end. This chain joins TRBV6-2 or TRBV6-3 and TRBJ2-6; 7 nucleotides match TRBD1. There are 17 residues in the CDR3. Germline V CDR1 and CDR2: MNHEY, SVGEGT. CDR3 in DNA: TGTGCAAGCAGTTACCGGCAGGGGGTTGCTGGGGCCAACGTCCTGACTTTG. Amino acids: CASSYRQGVAGANVLTL.

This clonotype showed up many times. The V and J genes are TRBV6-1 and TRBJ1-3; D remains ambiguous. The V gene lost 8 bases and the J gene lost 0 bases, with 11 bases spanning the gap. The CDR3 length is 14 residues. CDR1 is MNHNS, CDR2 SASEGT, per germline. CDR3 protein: CASGERDSGNTIYF. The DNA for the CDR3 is TGTGCCAGCGGGGAACGCGACTCTGGAAACACCATATATTTT.

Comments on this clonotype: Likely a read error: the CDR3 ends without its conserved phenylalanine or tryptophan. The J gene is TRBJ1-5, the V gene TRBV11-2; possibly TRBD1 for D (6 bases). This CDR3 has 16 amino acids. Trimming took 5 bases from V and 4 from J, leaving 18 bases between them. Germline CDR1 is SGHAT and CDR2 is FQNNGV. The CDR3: CASSLKGGLTNQPQHS. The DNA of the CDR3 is TGTGCCAGCAGCCTAAAAGGGGGACTGACGAATCAGCCCCAGCATTCA.

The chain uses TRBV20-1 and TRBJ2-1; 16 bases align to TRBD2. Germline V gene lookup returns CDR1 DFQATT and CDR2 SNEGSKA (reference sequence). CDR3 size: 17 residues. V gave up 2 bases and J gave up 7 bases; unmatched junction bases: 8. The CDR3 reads CSARPMGLAGGPNEQFF. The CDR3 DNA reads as TGCAGTGCTAGACCGATGGGACTAGCGGGAGGGCCGAATGAGCAGTTCTTC.

The CDR3 DNA reads as TGTGCCAGCAGCAATCATATCCGGAGTGCAGATACGCAGTATTTT. Translated: CASSNHIRSADTQYF. The V gene is TRBV11-2, the J gene TRBJ2-3; D gene ambiguous. CDR1 is SGHAT, CDR2 FQNNGV, per germline. CDR3 length: 15 residues. Trimming removed 5 bases from V and 4 bases from J, with 16 bases in between. Combining the CDR3 with reference TRBV11-2 and TRBJ2-3 gives the whole variable domain EAGVAQSPRYKIIEKRQSVAFWCNPISGHATLYWYQQILGQGPKLLIQFQNNGVVDDSQLPKDRFSAERLKGVDSTLKIQPAKLEDSAVYLCASSNHIRSADTQYFGPGTRLTVL.

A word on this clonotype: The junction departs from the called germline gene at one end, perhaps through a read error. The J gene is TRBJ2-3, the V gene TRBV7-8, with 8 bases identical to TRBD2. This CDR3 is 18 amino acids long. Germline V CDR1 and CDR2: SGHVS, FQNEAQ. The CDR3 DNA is TGTGTCAGCAGCAAACCGGGACTAGGCTTCACCGGGAAGGATACGCAGTATTTT. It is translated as CVSSKPGLGFTGKDTQYF.

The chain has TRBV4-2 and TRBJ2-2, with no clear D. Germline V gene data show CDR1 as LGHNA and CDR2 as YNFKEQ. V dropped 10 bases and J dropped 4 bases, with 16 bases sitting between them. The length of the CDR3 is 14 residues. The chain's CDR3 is CANIQDFSTGELFF. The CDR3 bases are TGTGCCAACATCCAAGATTTCTCCACCGGGGAGCTGTTTTTT.

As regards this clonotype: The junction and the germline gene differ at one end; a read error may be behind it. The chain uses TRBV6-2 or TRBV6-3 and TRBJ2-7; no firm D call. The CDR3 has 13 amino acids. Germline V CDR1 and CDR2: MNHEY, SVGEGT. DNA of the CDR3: TGTGCCAGTAGTTACGAGATACCCTACAAGCAGTACTTC. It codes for CASSYEIPYKQYF.

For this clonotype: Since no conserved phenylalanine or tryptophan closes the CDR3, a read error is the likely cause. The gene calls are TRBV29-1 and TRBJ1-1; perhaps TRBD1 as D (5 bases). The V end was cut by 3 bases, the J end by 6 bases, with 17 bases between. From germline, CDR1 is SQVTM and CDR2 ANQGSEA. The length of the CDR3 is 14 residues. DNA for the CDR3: TGCAGCGTTGAGGGGACGCCGTCCCCGCCTGAAGCTTTCTAT. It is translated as CSVEGTPSPPEAFY.

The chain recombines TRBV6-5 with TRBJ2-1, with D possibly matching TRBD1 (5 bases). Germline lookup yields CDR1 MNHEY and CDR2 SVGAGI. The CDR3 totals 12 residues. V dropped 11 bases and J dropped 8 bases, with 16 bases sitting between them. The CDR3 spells CAATGANDEQFF. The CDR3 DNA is TGTGCCGCAACTGGGGCGAACGATGAGCAGTTCTTC.

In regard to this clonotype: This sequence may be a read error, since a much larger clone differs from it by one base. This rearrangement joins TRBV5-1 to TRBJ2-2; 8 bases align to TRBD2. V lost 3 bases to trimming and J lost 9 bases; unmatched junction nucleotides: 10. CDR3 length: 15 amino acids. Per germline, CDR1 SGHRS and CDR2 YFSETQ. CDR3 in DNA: TGCGCCAGCAGCTACGTAGCGGGATTTACCCGGGAGCTGTTTTTT. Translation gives CASSYVAGFTRELFF.

The CDR3 nucleotides are TGTGCCTGGAGTGTTCAGAGGGTCGCGCCCCTCCACTTT. It codes for CAWSVQRVAPLHF. The chain couples TRBV30 to TRBJ1-6; D not resolved. The CDR3 is made up of 13 amino acids. Germline V gene sequence: CDR1 GTSNPN, CDR2 SVGIG (reference sequence). V was cut by 0 bases and J by 13 bases, with 13 bases left in between.

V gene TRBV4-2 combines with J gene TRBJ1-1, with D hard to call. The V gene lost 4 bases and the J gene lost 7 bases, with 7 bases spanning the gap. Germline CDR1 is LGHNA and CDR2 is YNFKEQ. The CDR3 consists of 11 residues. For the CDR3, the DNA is TGTGCCAGCAGCCCGGGAATTGAAGCTTTCTTT. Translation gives CASSPGIEAFF.

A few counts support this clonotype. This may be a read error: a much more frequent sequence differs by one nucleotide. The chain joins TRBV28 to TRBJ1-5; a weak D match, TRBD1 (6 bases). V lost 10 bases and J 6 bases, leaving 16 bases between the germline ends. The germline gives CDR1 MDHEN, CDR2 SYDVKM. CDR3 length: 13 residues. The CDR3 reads CAISTGSRQPQHF. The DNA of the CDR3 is TGTGCCATCTCCACAGGGTCCCGTCAGCCCCAGCATTTT.

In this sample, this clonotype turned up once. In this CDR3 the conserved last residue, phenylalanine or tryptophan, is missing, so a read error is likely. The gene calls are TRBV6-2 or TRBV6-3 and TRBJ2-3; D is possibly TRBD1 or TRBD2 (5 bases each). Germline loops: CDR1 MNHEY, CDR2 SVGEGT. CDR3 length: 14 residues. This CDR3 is CASSRGDAGDRQYL. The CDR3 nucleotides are TGTGCCAGCAGTCGGGGCGACGCCGGAGATAGGCAGTATTTA.

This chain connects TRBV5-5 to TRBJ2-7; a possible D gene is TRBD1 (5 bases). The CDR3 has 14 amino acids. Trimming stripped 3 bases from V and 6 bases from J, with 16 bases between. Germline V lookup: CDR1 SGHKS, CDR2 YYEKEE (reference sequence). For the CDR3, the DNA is TGTGCCAGCAGCTCCGAGACAGCTCTCCCCGAGCAGTACTTC. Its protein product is CASSSETALPEQYF. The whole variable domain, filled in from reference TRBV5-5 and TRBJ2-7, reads DAGVTQSPTHLIKTRGQQVTLRCSPISGHKSVSWYQQVLGQGPQFIFQYYEKEERGRGNFPDRFSARQFPNYSSELNVNALLLGDSALYLCASSSETALPEQYFGPGTRLTVT.